Shown below are 25 T cell receptor beta chains from a single sample sequenced in a study of shared clonotypes between healthy human individuals. Assay: immunoSEQ multiplex PCR; the TCRdb copy retains only in-frame clones and omits some. Here the sample spans 1 million to 1.2 million clones, 77% being singletons. Material: memory CD4+ T cells from PBMCs. The subset: CD45RA-negative fraction. All receptors derive from a man between 18 and 29 years old in good health. Some clones in this sample may be carry-over from other donors' samples.

The gene calls are TRBV14 and TRBJ2-3; 7 nucleotides match TRBD2. This CDR3 spans 15 amino acids. V shed 4 bases and J 8 bases; nucleotides not matched to a gene: 12. CDR1 SGHDN and CDR2 FVKESK come from the germline V gene. The CDR3 region has the DNA TGTGCCAGCAGCCCCAGAACGGGAGGACTGGGTACGCAGTATTTT. The encoded protein is CASSPRTGGLGTQYF.

This chain uses TRBV5-1 with TRBJ2-3, with 13 bases aligning to TRBD2. V was clipped by 4 bases and J by 5 bases; unmatched bases: 10. CDR1 is SGHRS, CDR2 YFSETQ, per germline. This CDR3 spans 17 amino acids. The DNA of the CDR3 is TGCGCCAGCAGCCTTGGACTAGCGGGAGAATACGAAGATACGCAGTATTTT. Amino acid sequence: CASSLGLAGEYEDTQYF.

This rearrangement joins TRBV5-1 to TRBJ2-6; 7 nucleotides align to TRBD1. V shed 4 bases and J 4 bases; nucleotides not matched to a gene: 11. CDR3 length: 17 amino acids. CDR1 SGHRS and CDR2 YFSETQ come from the germline V gene. The CDR3 DNA sequence: TGCGCCAGCAGCCAGGGATCAACAGGGGTAGGGGCCAACGTCCTGACTTTC. This sequence encodes CASSQGSTGVGANVLTF.

This clone was seen a single time. The V call is TRBV18, the J call TRBJ2-7, with D perhaps given as TRBD1 or TRBD2 (5 bases each). Per germline, CDR1 KGHSH and CDR2 LQKENI. This CDR3 comprises 14 residues. V was trimmed by 10 bases and J by 6 bases, leaving 22 bases between them. The CDR3 DNA reads as TGTGCCACCTCCGCAGCGGCAGGGCTAGCCGAGCAGTACTTC. This gives the protein CATSAAAGLAEQYF. The variable domain in full, with the rest retrieved from reference TRBV18 and TRBJ2-7, is NAGVMQNPRHLVRRRGQEARLRCSPMKGHSHVYWYRQLPEEGLKFMVYLQKENIIDESGMPKERFSAEFPKEGPSILRIQQVVRGDSAAYFCATSAAAGLAEQYFGPGTRLTVT.

The chain links TRBV5-4 to TRBJ2-1, with D possibly being TRBD1 (6 bases). This CDR3 contains 15 residues. V lost 5 bases and J 4 bases, leaving 16 bases between the germline ends. CDR1 is SGHNT, CDR2 YYREEE, per germline (reference sequence). CDR3 sequence: CASRSRDTGYNEQFF. The CDR3 DNA is TGTGCCAGCAGATCCCGGGACACGGGATACAATGAGCAGTTCTTC. Drawing the rest from reference TRBV5-4 and TRBJ2-1, the complete variable domain is ETGVTQSPTHLIKTRGQQVTLRCSSQSGHNTVSWYQQALGQGPQFIFQYYREEENGRGNFPPRFSGLQFPNYSSELNVNALELDDSALYLCASRSRDTGYNEQFFGPGTRLTVL.

This clone was counted a few times. The J gene is TRBJ1-2, the V gene TRBV4-1; TRBD1 agrees at 7 bases. This CDR3 is built from 15 residues. Unmatched junction bases numbered 6, after V lost 3 bases and J lost 2 bases. Germline loops: CDR1 MGHRA, CDR2 YSYEKL. Here the CDR3 reads CASSQTDRNNYGYTF. In DNA, the CDR3 is TGCGCCAGCAGCCAGACGGACAGGAACAACTATGGCTACACCTTC.

With respect to this clone: The same CDR3 can be traced to other DNA sequences in this sample. The chain recombines TRBV7-2 with TRBJ1-5; D remains unclear. The CDR3 is made up of 14 amino acids. CDR1 is SGHTA and CDR2 is FQGNSA in the germline V gene. V lost 0 bases to trimming and J lost 2 bases, with 5 bases between them. CDR3 region: CASSLAPRNQPQHF. The CDR3, as DNA: TGTGCCAGCAGCTTAGCGCCGCGCAATCAGCCCCAGCATTTT.

The J gene is TRBJ1-1, the V gene TRBV5-1; D is unresolved. This CDR3 has 14 residues. The germline V gene has CDR1 SGHRS and CDR2 YFSETQ. V gave up 4 bases and J gave up 4 bases, with 14 bases separating them. CDR3 in DNA: TGCGCCAGCAGCCGATCGGGATTCAGCACTGAAGCTTTCTTT. Its translation: CASSRSGFSTEAFF.

The CDR3: CASSPKEGTSGGSYNEQFF. CDR3 sequence (DNA): TGTGCCAGCAGTCCTAAGGAGGGGACTAGCGGAGGCTCCTACAATGAGCAGTTCTTC. The chain links TRBV28 to TRBJ2-1; 11 bases map to TRBD2. Trimming cost V 5 bases and J 0 bases; bases outside gene matches: 12. Germline V gene data show CDR1 as MDHEN and CDR2 as SYDVKM. The CDR3 has 19 amino acids.

The chain's CDR3 is CASSAWALGGRETQYF. For the CDR3, the DNA is TGTGCCAGCAGCGCCTGGGCCCTAGGTGGCCGTGAGACCCAGTACTTC. J is TRBJ2-5 and V is TRBV28; D uncertain. Germline CDR1 and CDR2: MDHEN and SYDVKM. This CDR3 has 16 amino acids. Between the trimmed V and J ends, which lost 6 bases and 5 bases, there was a span of 22 bases.

V is TRBV29-1 and J is TRBJ2-7; 8 nucleotides match TRBD1. This CDR3 spans 16 amino acids. Looked up from germline, CDR1 is SQVTM and CDR2 is ANQGSEA. J lost 0 bases, V lost 5 bases, and 12 bases had no gene match. CDR3 bases: TGCAGCGTTCGCAGGGGGCTAGATCCCCTCTCCTACGAGCAGTACTTC. Amino acids: CSVRRGLDPLSYEQYF.

V is TRBV6-7 and J is TRBJ1-1; D is unresolved. TRBV6-7 is placed among ORFs of uncertain function. The CDR3 is 12 amino acids. V was trimmed by 8 bases and J by 1 base, leaving 8 bases between them. The chain's CDR3 is CASLQRNTEAFF. The CDR3 DNA is TGTGCCAGCCTACAGAGGAACACTGAAGCTTTCTTT.

The chain couples TRBV11-2 to TRBJ2-7, with D unclear. Trimming cost V 1 base and J 3 bases, with 13 bases left between them. The germline V gene has CDR1 SGHAT and CDR2 FQNNGV. The CDR3 is 15 amino acids. As DNA, the CDR3 is TGTGCCAGCAGCTTAGGGCCTTCTGGAATCTACGAGCAGTACTTC. Amino acids: CASSLGPSGIYEQYF.

V and J are TRBV4-2 and TRBJ2-7; D unclear. Trimming left V 0 bases short and J 3 bases short, with 12 bases between. The CDR3 consists of 15 residues. CDR1 and CDR2 (germline): LGHNA, YNFKEQ. The CDR3 DNA reads as TGTGCCAGCAGCCAAGATCACTCTAACAACTACGAGCAGTACTTC. This sequence encodes CASSQDHSNNYEQYF.

This clone was seen at least ten times. The chain carries TRBV27 and TRBJ2-2; D ambiguous. This CDR3 contains 15 residues. V gave up 2 bases and J gave up 3 bases, with 10 bases separating them. The germline gives CDR1 MNHEY, CDR2 SMNVEV (reference sequence). The CDR3 sequence is CASSLNGRYTGELFF. The CDR3 nucleotides read TGTGCCAGCAGTTTAAACGGTAGATACACCGGGGAGCTGTTTTTT.

This chain links TRBV4-3 with TRBJ2-5, with 11 bases matching TRBD2. With 0 bases clipped from V and 4 bases from J, the junction kept 4 bases outside the gene matches. This CDR3 comprises 16 residues. Germline lookup yields CDR1 LGHNA and CDR2 YSLEER. DNA for the CDR3: TGCGCCAGCAGCCAAGATATTGGGACTAGCGGAGAGACCCAGTACTTC. Its protein is CASSQDIGTSGETQYF.

Worth noting for this clone: One end of the junction does not line up with germline, which may come from a read error. CDR3 sequence reads: CASRLGGDSNQPQHF. CDR3 coding DNA: TGTGCCAGCCGTTTAGGAGGGGATAGCAATCAGCCCCAGCATTTT. The J gene is TRBJ1-5, the V gene TRBV28; tentatively, D is TRBD1 (5 bases). Germline CDR1 MDHEN, CDR2 SYDVKM. This CDR3 is 15 amino acids long.

The chain recombines TRBV9 with TRBJ2-1; unclear D gene. CDR1 and CDR2 (germline): SGDLS, YYNGEE. The CDR3 is 12 residues long. V was shortened by 0 bases and J by 8 bases, with 6 bases between the two germline ends. CDR3 bases: TGTGCCAGCAGCGTAGTGAGCGATGAGCAGTTCTTC. Protein: CASSVVSDEQFF.

V and J are TRBV19 and TRBJ1-2; D possibly corresponds to TRBD1 (5 bases). The CDR3 sequence is 14 residues long. Per the germline V gene, CDR1 is LNHDA and CDR2 is SQIVND (reference sequence). V was clipped by 0 bases and J by 3 bases, with 8 bases between them. In DNA, the CDR3 is TGTGCCAGTAGTATAGAGGGGACGCACTATGGCTACACCTTC. Translation gives CASSIEGTHYGYTF.

The chain has TRBV18 and TRBJ1-3; possible D gene TRBD1, 6 bases. This CDR3 contains 15 residues. Trimming stripped 1 base from V and 0 bases from J, with 7 bases between. Germline CDR1 is KGHSH and CDR2 is LQKENI. In DNA form, the CDR3 reads TGTGCCAGCTCACCACTGACAGGCTCTGGAAACACCATATATTTT. This translates into CASSPLTGSGNTIYF.

Here the CDR3 DNA reads TGTGCCAGCAGCTTGGGGATTGGGGAGCAGTACTTC. Translation gives CASSLGIGEQYF. V is TRBV5-5 and J is TRBJ2-7; D is ambiguous. CDR1 and CDR2 from the germline V gene are SGHKS and YYEKEE (reference sequence). The CDR3 consists of 12 residues. V gave up 0 bases and J gave up 7 bases, with 8 bases separating them.

V is TRBV28 and J is TRBJ1-3, with unresolved D. V was cut by 0 bases and J by 0 bases, with 9 bases left in between. CDR3 size: 16 residues. CDR1 and CDR2 (germline): MDHEN, SYDVKM. CDR3 protein: CASSLWSGLSGNTIYF. The CDR3 bases are TGTGCCAGCAGTTTATGGTCAGGCCTCTCTGGAAACACCATATATTTT.

The chain recombines TRBV5-6 with TRBJ2-3; no clear D gene. V was cut by 0 bases and J by 4 bases, with 12 bases left in between. The CDR3 is 15 residues long. CDR1 and CDR2 (germline): SGHDT, YYEEEE. CDR3 in amino acids: CASSLGPMGPDTQYF. The DNA for the CDR3 is TGTGCCAGCAGCTTGGGCCCTATGGGCCCAGATACGCAGTATTTT.

The chain uses TRBV7-6 and TRBJ1-5, with D perhaps matching TRBD1 (5 bases). V gave up 5 bases and J gave up 7 bases, with 18 bases separating them. The CDR3 runs to 15 residues. The germline gives CDR1 SGHVS, CDR2 FNYEAQ. The CDR3 sequence is CASSRRGFGSQPQHF. The CDR3 DNA reads as TGTGCCAGCAGCCGACGGGGGTTTGGGTCGCAGCCCCAGCATTTT.

A single count supports this clone. The CDR3 sequence is CAIRRQGGPYEQYF. Written as DNA, the CDR3 is TGTGCCATCAGGCGACAGGGGGGCCCCTACGAGCAGTACTTC. This rearrangement joins TRBV10-3 to TRBJ2-7; TRBD1 aligns across 9 bases. Germline CDR1 reads ENHRY; CDR2 reads SYGVKD. CDR3 length equals 14 residues. The junction had 5 bases not matched to a gene; V was cut back by 6 bases and J by 2 bases.